This T cell receptor (beta chain) was captured by sequencing in a study of T cells after yellow fever vaccination. Findings and limits, study-wide: A large majority of primary-vaccination clones showed up again after the booster (approximately 95% CD4, 75% to 90% CD8). By day 5 rather than day 15, the secondary response had peaked, though it was weaker.

To note about this clonotype: The antigen remains undetermined.

MiXCR, run by TCRdb on the 5' RACE reads, gives a single entry per CDR3 protein. The sample includes about 510,000 distinct CDR3 sequences, just over 20% seen only once; the top ten take about 15%. V was cut by 7 bases and J by 7 bases, with 14 bases left in between. The CDR3 length is 12 residues. The receptor's source is a man in his late teens or twenties who received the YFV17D yellow fever vaccine. The gene calls are TRBV23-1 and TRBJ2-7; TRBD1 or TRBD2 may be the D gene (5 bases each). TRBV23-1 carries the ORF label, with uncertain function. The sample was PBMCs, taken less than 25 days after the first yellow fever vaccination. This CDR3 reads CASKMGVREQYF. In nucleotides, the CDR3 is TGCGCCAGCAAGATGGGGGTTCGGGAGCAGTACTTC.